This T cell receptor (beta chain) was sequenced in a study of blood T cell repertoires in COVID-19. Study information: Samples taken during acute and convalescent COVID-19 were collected in the United States, Italy and Spain. Sample material is recorded as cDNA or gDNA derived from T cells, B-cell-depleted T cells, or PBMCs.

The data were produced by immunoSEQ multiplex PCR, yet TCRdb's version contains in-frame clones alone and is incomplete. This sample has roughly 280,000 clones, with about 88% found just once. The CDR3 extends over 15 amino acids. Germline CDR1 reads MDHEN; CDR2 reads SYDVKM. V was cut by 5 bases and J by 0 bases, with 13 bases left in between. Sequenced: peripheral blood. The rearrangement joins TRBV28 to TRBJ1-1; D is perhaps TRBD1 (6 bases). This sequence originates from a man younger than 35 with active or convalescent COVID-19. In DNA form, the CDR3 reads TGTGCCAGCAGTCCCCCGACAGGAATGAACACTGAAGCTTTCTTT. Translation: CASSPPTGMNTEAFF. The full variable domain, with the rest looked up from reference TRBV28 and TRBJ1-1, is DVKVTQSSRYLVKRTGEKVFLECVQDMDHENMFWYRQDPGLGLRLIYFSYDVKMKEKGDIPEGYSVSREKKERFSLILESASTNQTSMYLCASSPPTGMNTEAFFGQGTRLTVV.